This TCR beta chain came from a study of blood T cell repertoires in COVID-19. Study summary: COVID-19 samples, acute and convalescent, were from the United States, Italy and Spain. The cDNA or gDNA used as material had been derived from T cells, B-cell-depleted T cells, or PBMCs.

Original processing notes: The assay estimated nucleated cells by amplifying reference gene primers. Libraries were prepared by immunoSEQ multiplex PCR; TCRdb keeps only in-frame clonotypes and omits some of them. The V and J calls and clone size are taken from that table; D and trimming were inferred from the DNA. The sample records about 260,000 clones, approximately 79% being singletons. Ages ranged from 18 to 89 years, with residence in 24 US areas. Per the germline V gene, CDR1 is MNHEY and CDR2 is SVGAGI. The CDR3 is made up of 15 amino acids. The J segment lost 4 bases and the V segment lost 6 bases, leaving 7 bases of the junction unmatched.

This clonotype was sampled from a man aged 25-45 years with acute COVID-19. The J gene is TRBJ1-3, the V gene TRBV6-5; the match to TRBD1 covers 9 bases. The sample comprised PBMCs or T cells enriched from blood (not recorded which). The CDR3 region has the DNA TGTGCCAGCAGCCAAGGGACAGGGATCGGAAACACCATATATTTT. Translated, it gives CASSQGTGIGNTIYF.